A single sample is the source of the 29 T cell receptor beta chains below, sequenced in a study of blood T cell repertoires in COVID-19 (dated by TCRdb to about 2020). Libraries were built with the immunoSEQ multiplex PCR assay. This immuneACCESS table, as held by TCRdb, lists in-frame sequences with V and J called but not all clones. Of the missing ones, under half trace to an unresolved V gene in checked studies; the others have no known cause. The sample yields about 170,000 clones; approximately 88% were counted once. Of the sample, 1.6% falls within the top ten clones. Sequencing was performed on peripheral blood. The origin of the receptors is a woman between 50 and 59 years old with acute or convalescent COVID-19.

The chain has TRBV19 and TRBJ2-7, with 9 nucleotides matching TRBD2. The CDR3 extends over 14 amino acids. With V trimmed by 6 bases and J by 0 bases, 3 bases remained unmatched. CDR1 is LNHDA and CDR2 is SQIVND in the germline V gene (reference sequence). As DNA, the CDR3 is TGTGCCAGTAGGGATAGCGGGAGCTCCTACGAGCAGTACTTC. Translation: CASRDSGSSYEQYF. Based on the CDR3 plus reference TRBV19 and TRBJ2-7, the full variable domain is DGGITQSPKYLFRKEGQNVTLSCEQNLNHDAMYWYRQDPGQGLRLIYYSQIVNDFQKGDIAEGYSVSREKKESFPLTVTSAQKNPTAFYLCASRDSGSSYEQYFGPGTRLTVT.

The CDR3 spells CASSFWPREGKAFF. The CDR3 coding sequence is TGTGCCAGCAGCTTTTGGCCCCGGGAGGGGAAGGCTTTCTTT. The chain uses TRBV7-2 and TRBJ1-1, with a tentative D call TRBD1 (5 bases). The CDR3 contains 14 residues. CDR1 SGHTA and CDR2 FQGNSA come from the germline V gene. The V end was cut by 3 bases, the J end by 11 bases, with 19 bases between.

This clone was seen just once. The V gene is TRBV5-6, the J gene TRBJ2-5; D gene uncertain. The CDR3 consists of 14 residues. Germline assignment: CDR1 SGHDT and CDR2 YYEEEE. V was cut by 4 bases and J by 2 bases, with 12 bases left in between. As DNA, the CDR3 is TGTGCCAGCAGCGGCGACGGAGTACAAGAGACCCAGTACTTC. This gives the protein CASSGDGVQETQYF.

V usage is TRBV7-2 and J usage is TRBJ2-3; 12 nucleotides match TRBD2. CDR3 size: 16 residues. The trim removed 0 bases at V and 7 bases at J, leaving 5 bases unmatched. The germline V gene has CDR1 SGHTA and CDR2 FQGNSA. In DNA form, the CDR3 reads TGTGCCAGCAGCTTAGCCCTAGCGGGAGGGCCTTATACGCAGTATTTT. As protein: CASSLALAGGPYTQYF.

The chain carries TRBV5-4 and TRBJ2-1; 10 bases line up with TRBD2. The germline V gene has CDR1 SGHNT and CDR2 YYREEE (reference sequence). The CDR3 totals 15 residues. V lost 6 bases and J lost 7; bases outside the gene matches: 10. CDR3 nucleotides: TGTGCCAGCACGAGCGGGGGGGCCGGTGATAATGAGCAGTTCTTC. Amino acids: CASTSGGAGDNEQFF.

The CDR3 coding sequence is TGTGCCAGCAGTTCGCCGGGAGGACCTAACAATGAGCAGTTCTTC. Its protein is CASSSPGGPNNEQFF. The J gene is TRBJ2-1, the V gene TRBV28, with TRBD2 matching over 7 bases. Germline CDR1 is MDHEN and CDR2 is SYDVKM. Trimming at V came to 4 bases and at J to 5 bases, leaving 8 bases not matched to a gene. The CDR3 is 15 amino acids. Full variable domain (missing parts from reference TRBV28 and TRBJ2-1): DVKVTQSSRYLVKRTGEKVFLECVQDMDHENMFWYRQDPGLGLRLIYFSYDVKMKEKGDIPEGYSVSREKKERFSLILESASTNQTSMYLCASSSPGGPNNEQFFGPGTRLTVL.

The gene calls are TRBV19 and TRBJ1-4, with D possibly matching TRBD1 (6 bases). The CDR3 has 13 amino acids. V gave up 8 bases and J gave up 5 bases, with 12 bases separating them. The germline CDR1 and CDR2 sequences are LNHDA and SQIVND (reference sequence). The CDR3 loop is CASAGQSNEKLFF. The CDR3 bases are TGTGCCAGTGCAGGACAGTCAAATGAAAAACTGTTTTTT.

The V and J genes are TRBV19 and TRBJ2-5, with 11 nucleotides matching TRBD2. CDR1 is LNHDA, CDR2 SQIVND, per germline (reference sequence). The CDR3 has 17 residues. Trimming removed 2 bases from V and 1 base from J; junction bases left unmatched: 6. The CDR3 sequence is CASSINRLAGIQETQYF. DNA of the CDR3: TGTGCCAGTAGTATAAACCGACTAGCGGGGATCCAAGAGACCCAGTACTTC.

The chain couples TRBV7-8 to TRBJ1-5; 8 positions match TRBD1. V lost 5 bases and J lost 5; bases outside the gene matches: 8. In germline, CDR1 is SGHVS, CDR2 FQNEAQ. This CDR3 has 15 amino acids. The CDR3 DNA reads as TGTGCCAGCAGCAAAGACAGGGGCCGCCATCAGCCCCAGCATTTT. It yields the protein CASSKDRGRHQPQHF.

In nucleotides, the CDR3 is TGTGCCAGCAGCGTCTTAGGGGACAGCACCAACACTGAAGCTTTCTTT. It encodes CASSVLGDSTNTEAFF. The chain combines TRBV9 with TRBJ1-1; TRBD1 matches 7 bases. There are 16 residues in the CDR3. The J segment lost 2 bases and the V segment lost 2 bases, leaving 9 bases of the junction unmatched. Germline V CDR1 and CDR2: SGDLS, YYNGEE.

This clone has more than one count but fewer than ten. The chain recombines TRBV5-1 with TRBJ2-7; 11 bases are shared with TRBD1. The CDR3 totals 16 residues. Unmatched junction bases numbered 3, after V lost 0 bases and J lost 1 base. Germline CDR1 SGHRS, CDR2 YFSETQ. This CDR3 reads CASSLGGQGDSYEQYF. Written as DNA, the CDR3 is TGCGCCAGCAGCTTGGGGGGACAGGGGGATTCCTACGAGCAGTACTTC. Full variable domain (missing parts from reference TRBV5-1 and TRBJ2-7): KAGVTQTPRYLIKTRGQQVTLSCSPISGHRSVSWYQQTPGQGLQFLFEYFSETQRNKGNFPGRFSGRQFSNSRSEMNVSTLELGDSALYLCASSLGGQGDSYEQYFGPGTRLTVT.

The CDR3 loop reads CASSSLSEGLYSNQPQHF. The CDR3 DNA reads TGTGCCAGCAGCTCTTTATCGGAGGGATTGTATAGCAATCAGCCCCAGCATTTT. V and J are TRBV5-6 and TRBJ1-5; D is uncertain. The V gene lost 3 bases and the J gene lost 0 bases, with 19 bases spanning the gap. The CDR3 has 18 amino acids. Germline loops: CDR1 SGHDT, CDR2 YYEEEE.

This rearrangement joins TRBV9 to TRBJ2-5; TRBD2 matches 14 bases. CDR1 SGDLS and CDR2 YYNGEE come from the germline V gene. This CDR3 spans 17 amino acids. With 4 bases clipped from V and 1 base from J, the junction kept 6 bases outside the gene matches. DNA of the CDR3: TGTGCCAGCAGCCCAGGGACTAGCGGGGGTTTCCAAGAGACCCAGTACTTC. It translates to CASSPGTSGGFQETQYF.

CDR3 amino acids: CASSSGQNSYEQYF. CDR3 DNA sequence: TGCGCCAGCAGCTCCGGACAGAATTCTTACGAGCAGTACTTC. This sequence joins TRBV5-1 and TRBJ2-7, with D perhaps matching TRBD1 (6 bases). This CDR3 is 14 amino acids long. Germline CDR1 SGHRS, CDR2 YFSETQ. Trimming cost V 3 bases and J 4 bases, with 14 bases left between them.

The chain recombines TRBV6-2 or TRBV6-3 with TRBJ2-2; D uncertain. This CDR3 is 12 amino acids long. V shed 5 bases and J shed 8 bases, with 9 bases lying between them. Per the germline V gene, CDR1 is MNHEY and CDR2 is SVGEGT. The CDR3 here is CASSPQAGELFF. The DNA for the CDR3 is TGTGCCAGCAGTCCGCAAGCGGGGGAGCTGTTTTTT.

The chain links TRBV3-1 (or the pseudogene TRBV3-2) to TRBJ1-5; D may be TRBD1 (6 bases). Between the trimmed V and J ends, which lost 1 base and 2 bases, there was a span of 6 bases. CDR1 is LGHDT, CDR2 YNNKEL, per germline (reference sequence). The CDR3 is made up of 14 amino acids. In DNA form, the CDR3 reads TGTGCCAGCAGCCAAGGGACAGGCAATCAGCCCCAGCATTTT. Amino acids: CASSQGTGNQPQHF.

This clone was found a few times. The J gene is TRBJ1-4, the V gene TRBV19; tentatively, D is TRBD1 (6 bases). CDR3 length equals 15 residues. Trimming took off 6 bases at V and 7 bases at J, with 18 bases between the two ends. Germline V CDR1 and CDR2: LNHDA, SQIVND (reference sequence). CDR3 residues: CASSPLRGFGEKLFF. The CDR3 DNA reads as TGTGCCAGTAGCCCTCTCAGGGGCTTTGGTGAAAAACTGTTTTTT.

The V and J genes are TRBV7-2 and TRBJ2-7, with TRBD2 as a possible D gene (5 bases). V lost 0 bases and J 3 bases, leaving 9 bases between the germline ends. Germline-derived CDR1 and CDR2 are SGHTA and FQGNSA. The CDR3 consists of 14 residues. The CDR3 protein is CASSLARTDYEQYF. The CDR3 DNA follows: TGTGCCAGCAGCTTAGCGAGGACTGACTACGAGCAGTACTTC.

V is TRBV18 and J is TRBJ1-5; tentatively, D is TRBD1 (5 bases). Germline lookup yields CDR1 KGHSH and CDR2 LQKENI. CDR3 length equals 15 residues. Between the trimmed V and J ends, which lost 2 bases and 3 bases, there was a span of 11 bases. The CDR3 DNA follows: TGTGCCAGCTCACCATCGGGGGTTAACAATCAGCCCCAGCATTTT. It is translated as CASSPSGVNNQPQHF.

V gene TRBV19 combines with J gene TRBJ1-5; TRBD1 matches at 12 bases. The CDR3 totals 18 residues. Unmatched junction bases numbered 10, after V lost 5 bases and J lost 2 bases. CDR1 is LNHDA, CDR2 SQIVND, per germline (reference sequence). DNA for the CDR3: TGTGCCAGTAGTTCCCGCGGGACAGGGGGCTGGGGCAATCAGCCCCAGCATTTT. Translation gives CASSSRGTGGWGNQPQHF. The whole variable domain, remainder taken from reference TRBV19 and TRBJ1-5, is DGGITQSPKYLFRKEGQNVTLSCEQNLNHDAMYWYRQDPGQGLRLIYYSQIVNDFQKGDIAEGYSVSREKKESFPLTVTSAQKNPTAFYLCASSSRGTGGWGNQPQHFGDGTRLSIL.

This sequence joins TRBV5-6 and TRBJ2-1, with 10 nucleotides matching TRBD1. Germline CDR1 is SGHDT and CDR2 is YYEEEE. V was pared by 0 bases and J by 7 bases, with 4 bases of the junction left unmatched. CDR3 size: 15 residues. The CDR3 loop is CASSLAGTGVNEQFF. The CDR3, as DNA: TGTGCCAGCAGCTTGGCCGGGACAGGGGTGAATGAGCAGTTCTTC.

The chain recombines TRBV10-3 with TRBJ2-3, with D maybe TRBD2 (6 bases). From germline, CDR1 is ENHRY and CDR2 SYGVKD. The CDR3 runs to 14 residues. V lost 4 bases and J lost 6, with 14 bases in between. The CDR3 nucleotides are TGTGCCATCAGTGTGGCGGGGAATGAGGATACGCAGTATTTT. This sequence encodes CAISVAGNEDTQYF.

The chain recombines TRBV18 with TRBJ2-3, with D perhaps matching TRBD2 (5 bases). This CDR3 contains 13 residues. Germline-derived CDR1 and CDR2 are KGHSH and LQKENI. Trimming pared 3 bases from V and 7 bases from J, leaving 11 bases between. The CDR3 protein is CASSPTGSNTQYF. The DNA for the CDR3 is TGTGCCAGCTCACCTACGGGGTCGAATACGCAGTATTTT. The full variable domain, with the rest looked up from reference TRBV18 and TRBJ2-3, is NAGVMQNPRHLVRRRGQEARLRCSPMKGHSHVYWYRQLPEEGLKFMVYLQKENIIDESGMPKERFSAEFPKEGPSILRIQQVVRGDSAAYFCASSPTGSNTQYFGPGTRLTVL.

The J gene is TRBJ2-5, the V gene TRBV21-1; the D call of TRBD1 is as the table states it, not checked on the DNA. TRBV21-1 is classified as a pseudogene. The CDR3 extends over 13 amino acids. CDR3: CASRADREETQYF. As DNA, the CDR3 is TGTGCCAGCAGGGCGGACAGGGAGGAGACCCAGTACTTC.

This sequence joins TRBV6-1 and TRBJ1-5, with a possible D match to TRBD1 (5 bases). The germline V gene encodes CDR1 MNHNS and CDR2 SASEGT. This CDR3 has 18 amino acids. V was shortened by 2 bases and J by 0 bases, with 17 bases between the two germline ends. This chain's CDR3 is CASSEIFGGVYSNQPQHF. For the CDR3, the DNA is TGTGCCAGCAGTGAAATCTTTGGGGGGGTTTATAGCAATCAGCCCCAGCATTTT.

This clone came up once. The chain recombines TRBV23-1 with TRBJ2-7; D is unresolved. TRBV23-1 is an ORF, with its function uncertain. CDR3 size: 14 residues. V was shortened by 6 bases and J by 3 bases, with 15 bases between the two germline ends. The CDR3 loop is CASRLPRRLYEQYF. In DNA, the CDR3 is TGCGCCAGCAGGTTGCCGCGTCGTCTCTACGAGCAGTACTTC.

The chain links TRBV18 to TRBJ2-5; D gene unclear. The CDR3 consists of 13 residues. From germline, CDR1 is KGHSH and CDR2 LQKENI. V lost 3 bases, J lost 4 bases, and 9 bases lay in between. The CDR3 here is CASSPGSVETQYF. In DNA form, the CDR3 reads TGTGCCAGCTCACCCGGTTCTGTAGAGACCCAGTACTTC. Full variable domain (remainder filled in from reference TRBV18 and TRBJ2-5): NAGVMQNPRHLVRRRGQEARLRCSPMKGHSHVYWYRQLPEEGLKFMVYLQKENIIDESGMPKERFSAEFPKEGPSILRIQQVVRGDSAAYFCASSPGSVETQYFGPGTRLLVL.

The gene calls are TRBV13 and TRBJ2-7, with 11 positions matching TRBD2. V lost 7 bases, J lost 3 bases, and 11 bases stayed unmatched. CDR1 is PRHDT and CDR2 is FYEKMQ in the germline V gene (reference sequence). This CDR3 contains 16 residues. CDR3 in amino acids: CASTLVASGGRYEQYF. The CDR3 nucleotides are TGTGCCAGCACCCTAGTGGCTAGCGGGGGGCGCTACGAGCAGTACTTC. Full variable domain (remainder filled in from reference TRBV13 and TRBJ2-7): AAGVIQSPRHLIKEKRETATLKCYPIPRHDTVYWYQQGPGQDPQFLISFYEKMQSDKGSIPDRFSAQQFSDYHSELNMSSLELGDSALYFCASTLVASGGRYEQYFGPGTRLTVT.

This clone appeared once. V gene TRBV6-5 combines with J gene TRBJ1-2; no definite D call. CDR3 length: 13 amino acids. Trimming shortened V by 6 bases and J by 9 bases, and 17 bases separated the two germline ends. Germline V gives CDR1 MNHEY, CDR2 SVGAGI. The CDR3 protein is CASRIDLQLRYTF. DNA of the CDR3: TGTGCCAGCAGAATAGACCTGCAACTACGCTACACCTTC.